This T cell receptor beta chain stems from a study of blood T cell repertoires in COVID-19. This clone was seen just once. Profiled with immunoSEQ multiplex PCR; TCRdb holds only in-frame clones, not every one. The sample consists of approximately 400,000 clones, roughly four fifths of them appearing once. The clonotype was recovered from a human donor with acute or convalescent COVID-19. The donor label of this sample is uncertain. The sample consisted of peripheral blood.

CDR3 sequence (DNA): TGTGCCAGCAGCTTAAGGGGGAGTGGCAATCAGCCCCAGCATTTT. It codes for CASSLRGSGNQPQHF. The chain employs TRBV5-5 and TRBJ1-5, with D maybe TRBD1 (6 bases). The CDR3 totals 15 residues. Germline CDR1 is SGHKS and CDR2 is YYEKEE (reference sequence). V lost 2 bases, J lost 2 bases, and 11 bases lay in between. Full variable domain (outside the CDR3, taken from reference TRBV5-5 and TRBJ1-5): DAGVTQSPTHLIKTRGQQVTLRCSPISGHKSVSWYQQVLGQGPQFIFQYYEKEERGRGNFPDRFSARQFPNYSSELNVNALLLGDSALYLCASSLRGSGNQPQHFGDGTRLSIL.